The 5 T cell receptor beta chains below were found in one sample sequenced in a study of T cell responses to AZD1222 COVID-19 vaccine. Clones were read by immunoSEQ multiplex PCR, and TCRdb kept only the in-frame ones, dropping some. The data hold about 170,000 clones, with 85% to 90% observed a single time. The specimen was peripheral blood, collected 28 days after the second dose of the MenACWY control vaccine. These receptors originate from an adult who received the MenACWY meningococcal vaccine as a control.

The gene calls are TRBV18 and TRBJ2-7, with D possibly TRBD1 on 5 matching bases. CDR1 and CDR2 (germline): KGHSH, LQKENI. Trimming pared 3 bases from V and 2 bases from J, leaving 11 bases between. The CDR3 spans 14 residues. The CDR3 DNA reads TGTGCCAGCTCACCCGGGCAGGGCACCTACGAGCAGTACTTC. This codes for CASSPGQGTYEQYF.

This clone was detected once. V gene TRBV19 combines with J gene TRBJ2-7; 11 nucleotides agree with TRBD2. Germline loops: CDR1 LNHDA, CDR2 SQIVND (reference sequence). The CDR3 runs to 14 residues. The trim removed 6 bases at V and 6 bases at J, leaving 7 bases unmatched. DNA for the CDR3: TGTGCCAGTAGCCGACTAGCGGGGACACCCGAGCAGTACTTC. It translates to CASSRLAGTPEQYF.

This clone was counted once. The rearrangement uses TRBV13 and TRBJ2-1, with 14 nucleotides matching TRBD2. V was pared by 3 bases and J by 9 bases, with 10 bases of the junction left unmatched. Germline CDR1 reads PRHDT; CDR2 reads FYEKMQ (reference sequence). The CDR3 runs 17 residues. CDR3 in DNA: TGTGCCAGCAGCTTTTGGGGACTAGCGGGAGCCCACACTGAGCAGTTCTTC. Translation: CASSFWGLAGAHTEQFF.

This chain connects TRBV19 to TRBJ2-5; 8 positions match TRBD2. Germline V gene data show CDR1 as LNHDA and CDR2 as SQIVND (reference sequence). The V and J ends lost 9 bases and 6 bases, in that order; junction bases with no gene match: 12. The CDR3 runs to 14 residues. CDR3 coding DNA: TGTGCCAGCAGACCGGGGGGGACACAACAGACCCAGTACTTC. It is translated as CASRPGGTQQTQYF.

CDR3 nucleotide sequence: TGTGCCAGCAGCTTGAACGCGGGAGTGAACACCGGGGAGCTGTTTTTT. Translating gives CASSLNAGVNTGELFF. The chain carries TRBV7-3 and TRBJ2-2; 7 nucleotides align to TRBD2. The CDR3 sequence is 16 residues long. Germline-derived CDR1 and CDR2 are SGHTA and FQGTGA. The junction had 5 bases not matched to a gene; V was cut back by 3 bases and J by 1 base.